This T cell receptor beta chain was found in a study of blood T cell repertoires in COVID-19. About the research overall: Sites in the United States, Italy and Spain provided acute and convalescent COVID-19 samples.

Sequencing used immunoSEQ multiplex PCR; TCRdb keeps in-frame clones, though not all of them. The data show roughly 190,000 clones, with about 85% seen just once and 6.5% to 10% held by the top ten. This CDR3 contains 15 residues. V is TRBV21-1 and J is TRBJ1-1; TRBD1, the D gene given by the table, was not confirmed from the DNA. TRBV21-1 is classified as a pseudogene. The source is an older woman with acute or convalescent COVID-19. Sequenced sample: peripheral blood. The CDR3 region is CASSKVGTVIAEAFF. In DNA, the CDR3 is TGTGCCAGCAGCAAAGTTGGGACAGTAATTGCTGAAGCTTTCTTT.